The 32 T cell receptor beta chains presented below share a single source sample, sequenced in a study of cytomegalovirus exposure and HLA in healthy donors (dated by TCRdb to about 2017). The method was the immunoSEQ multiplex PCR assay. For the multiplex PCR, a mixture combining 60 forward primers for TCR Vbeta segments and 13 reverse primers for TCR Jbeta segments was used. TCRdb took over this immuneACCESS table, retaining in-frame rearrangements with V and J assigned. Such tables are incomplete; in checked studies, under half of the missing clones stem from an unresolved V gene, and the remainder is unexplained. The sample records 150,000 to 200,000 clones, roughly 87% of which are singletons. The ten largest make up around 0.21% of the sample. The sample consisted of PBMCs. These receptors were taken from a girl less than two years old in good health and CMV-seronegative.

V usage is TRBV5-1 and J usage is TRBJ2-1, with 10 positions matching TRBD2. The CDR3 contains 15 residues. The V and J ends lost 4 bases and 5 bases, in that order; junction bases with no gene match: 6. From germline, CDR1 is SGHRS and CDR2 YFSETQ. The CDR3 DNA follows: TGCGCCAGCAGCACCGGACTAGCGGTTCACAATGAGCAGTTCTTC. Translated: CASSTGLAVHNEQFF.

The chain couples TRBV29-1 to TRBJ1-3; 8 bases align to TRBD1. Trimming at V came to 0 bases and at J to 5 bases, leaving 3 bases not matched to a gene. This CDR3 region has 14 residues. The V gene's germline CDR1 is SQVTM and CDR2 ANQGSEA. The CDR3 bases are TGCAGCGTTGAAGAACAGGGGGGGAGAAACACCATATATTTT. Protein sequence: CSVEEQGGRNTIYF.

The J gene is TRBJ2-7, the V gene TRBV6-1; the match to TRBD1 covers 8 bases. The germline V gene encodes CDR1 MNHNS and CDR2 SASEGT. The CDR3 covers 14 residues. Germline trimming cut 5 bases from V and 2 bases from J; bases unmatched to any gene: 5. CDR3 nucleotide sequence: TGTGCCAGCAGTCATGACAGGGGTCCCTACGAGCAGTACTTC. The encoded protein is CASSHDRGPYEQYF.

This clone showed up just once. The chain employs TRBV18 and TRBJ1-2; D call uncertain. Trimming left V 3 bases short and J 0 bases short, with 11 bases between. Germline V CDR1 and CDR2: KGHSH, LQKENI. The CDR3 totals 15 residues. CDR3 bases: TGTGCCAGCTCACCGATGGAGTTAGCTAACTATGGCTACACCTTC. This codes for CASSPMELANYGYTF.

This chain links TRBV13 with TRBJ2-3; no reliable D call. V was shortened by 2 bases and J by 4 bases, with 13 bases between the two germline ends. CDR1 is PRHDT, CDR2 FYEKMQ, per germline (reference sequence). The CDR3 covers 15 residues. The CDR3 DNA follows: TGTGCCAGCAGCTTAATTTCGCAGAATTCAGATACGCAGTATTTT. Its translation is CASSLISQNSDTQYF.

This chain links TRBV7-9 with TRBJ1-4; a weak D match, TRBD1 (6 bases). Germline CDR1 and CDR2: SEHNR and FQNEAQ (reference sequence). V lost 0 bases and J lost 0, with 11 bases in between. The CDR3 contains 17 residues. CDR3 in amino acids: CASSLADSPATNEKLFF. The CDR3 region has the DNA TGTGCCAGCAGCTTAGCGGACAGTCCTGCAACTAATGAAAAACTGTTTTTT.

The CDR3 DNA reads as TGCAGCGTTGAAGCCCGAGTTGCACCTCCCCTCTCTGGAAACACCATATATTTT. This translates into CSVEARVAPPLSGNTIYF. V is TRBV29-1 and J is TRBJ1-3; D not resolved. Trimming cost V 1 base and J 0 bases, with 19 bases left between them. This CDR3 has 18 amino acids. Germline values: CDR1 SQVTM, CDR2 ANQGSEA.

The gene calls are TRBV5-3 and TRBJ2-5, with 10 bases lining up with TRBD2. TRBV5-3 is marked as an open reading frame, function uncertain. This CDR3 comprises 21 residues. V was pared by 4 bases and J by 3 bases, with 24 bases of the junction left unmatched. CDR3 region: CARSLNSFFRGTSVKKETQYF. CDR3 sequence (DNA): TGTGCCAGAAGCCTGAATTCGTTCTTTCGTGGGACTAGCGTCAAGAAAGAGACCCAGTACTTC.

The chain couples TRBV9 to TRBJ2-5; a possible D gene is TRBD1 (6 bases). Per germline, CDR1 SGDLS and CDR2 YYNGEE. This CDR3 region has 20 residues. V was cut by 4 bases and J by 3 bases, with 31 bases left in between. CDR3 sequence: CASSTLPTGFGSIREETQYF. The DNA of the CDR3 is TGTGCCAGCAGCACACTACCAACAGGGTTCGGTTCCATTCGAGAAGAGACCCAGTACTTC. Together with reference TRBV9 and TRBJ2-5, the CDR3 gives the full variable domain: DSGVTQTPKHLITATGQRVTLRCSPRSGDLSVYWYQQSLDQGLQFLIQYYNGEERAKGNILERFSAQQFPDLHSELNLSSLELGDSALYFCASSTLPTGFGSIREETQYFGPGTRLLVL.

The V gene is TRBV7-9, the J gene TRBJ2-7; TRBD2 might be the D (6 bases). The germline V gene has CDR1 SEHNR and CDR2 FQNEAQ (reference sequence). V was trimmed by 8 bases and J by 4 bases, leaving 21 bases between them. The CDR3 has 15 residues. CDR3 loop: CASFEVGGPSYEQYF. The CDR3 nucleotides read TGTGCCAGCTTCGAGGTGGGAGGCCCTTCTTACGAGCAGTACTTC. Complete variable domain (other parts from reference TRBV7-9 and TRBJ2-7): DTGVSQNPRHKITKRGQNVTFRCDPISEHNRLYWYRQTLGQGPEFLTYFQNEAQLEKSRLLSDRFSAERPKGSFSTLEIQRTEQGDSAMYLCASFEVGGPSYEQYFGPGTRLTVT.

This chain uses TRBV14 with TRBJ2-7, with D perhaps TRBD2 (7 bases). V was cut by 1 base and J by 3 bases, with 13 bases left in between. The CDR3 is made up of 15 amino acids. Germline CDR1 is SGHDN and CDR2 is FVKESK. CDR3 region: CASSQGGGTYYEQYF. CDR3 sequence (DNA): TGTGCCAGCAGCCAAGGGGGGGGCACCTACTACGAGCAGTACTTC. The full variable domain, rest sourced from reference TRBV14 and TRBJ2-7, is EAGVTQFPSHSVIEKGQTVTLRCDPISGHDNLYWYRRVMGKEIKFLLHFVKESKQDESGMPNNRFLAERTGGTYSTLKVQPAELEDSGVYFCASSQGGGTYYEQYFGPGTRLTVT.

The chain employs TRBV18 and TRBJ2-7; 9 positions agree with TRBD1. This CDR3 region has 16 residues. Losses at the gene ends were 6 bases for V and 1 base for J; bases not matched to a gene: 10. CDR1 and CDR2 (germline): KGHSH, LQKENI. The CDR3 DNA reads as TGTGCCAGCTCGGGTACCGGGACAGGGTTATCCTACGAGCAGTACTTC. Its translation: CASSGTGTGLSYEQYF.

This clone was counted a single time. The CDR3 DNA is TGTGCCAGCACGGTCGGGAATGAGCAGTTCTTC. Protein product: CASTVGNEQFF. This sequence joins TRBV6-6 and TRBJ2-1; no reliable D call. This CDR3 is 11 amino acids long. V shed 7 bases and J shed 7 bases, with 8 bases lying between them. CDR1 and CDR2 (germline): MNHNY, SVGAGI (reference sequence).

The J gene is TRBJ1-2, the V gene TRBV2, with D tentatively TRBD1 (6 bases). The CDR3 sequence is 16 residues long. Between the trimmed V and J ends, which lost 2 bases and 4 bases, there was a span of 17 bases. Germline loops: CDR1 SNHLY, CDR2 FYNNEI. The CDR3 is CASSESQGLGSYGYTF. In DNA form, the CDR3 reads TGTGCCAGCAGTGAATCCCAGGGGCTTGGATCCTATGGCTACACCTTC.

This chain connects TRBV7-9 to TRBJ2-2, with D maybe TRBD1 (6 bases). CDR1 and CDR2 (germline): SEHNR, FQNEAQ (reference sequence). V lost 4 bases to trimming and J lost 6 bases, with 18 bases between them. The CDR3 is 16 residues long. The CDR3 sequence is CASSSKGVGSPGELFF. DNA for the CDR3: TGTGCCAGCAGCTCAAAGGGGGTCGGGTCTCCCGGGGAGCTGTTTTTT. Based on the CDR3 plus reference TRBV7-9 and TRBJ2-2, the full variable domain is DTGVSQNPRHKITKRGQNVTFRCDPISEHNRLYWYRQTLGQGPEFLTYFQNEAQLEKSRLLSDRFSAERPKGSFSTLEIQRTEQGDSAMYLCASSSKGVGSPGELFFGEGSRLTVL.

This chain joins TRBV15 and TRBJ2-5; TRBD1 matches at 9 bases. CDR1 and CDR2 (germline): LNHNV, YYDKDF (reference sequence). V gave up 3 bases and J gave up 4 bases; unmatched junction bases: 6. CDR3 size: 15 residues. CDR3 residues: CATSSRGQGRETQYF. The CDR3 coding sequence is TGTGCCACCAGCAGCCGCGGACAGGGGCGAGAGACCCAGTACTTC.

V and J are TRBV6-5 and TRBJ1-3; 9 bases match TRBD1. The CDR3 has 15 amino acids. Germline CDR1 is MNHEY and CDR2 is SVGAGI. V gave up 2 bases and J gave up 3 bases; unmatched junction bases: 2. The CDR3 DNA reads TGTGCCAGCAGTTACGGGACAGGGAGTGGAAACACCATATATTTT. It codes for CASSYGTGSGNTIYF.

This clone was recorded a few times. As DNA, the CDR3 is TGTGCCAGCAGTTACTCAGGACAACTGAACACTGAAGCTTTCTTT. Translation gives CASSYSGQLNTEAFF. This chain joins TRBV6-5 and TRBJ1-1; tentatively, D is TRBD1 (5 bases). The CDR3 covers 15 residues. V lost 0 bases and J 0 bases, leaving 8 bases between the germline ends. From germline, CDR1 is MNHEY and CDR2 SVGAGI.

Only one count was recorded for this clone. The chain employs TRBV10-3 and TRBJ2-6, with D possibly matching TRBD2 (7 bases). This CDR3 is 16 amino acids long. Trimming left V 3 bases short and J 4 bases short, with 13 bases between. CDR1 and CDR2 from the germline V gene are ENHRY and SYGVKD. This CDR3 reads CAISEEGGAGANVLTF. DNA for the CDR3: TGTGCCATCAGTGAAGAAGGGGGGGCCGGGGCCAACGTCCTGACTTTC.

This clone was observed once. This chain connects TRBV27 to TRBJ2-1; 7 bases map to TRBD2. Germline-derived CDR1 and CDR2 are MNHEY and SMNVEV (reference sequence). CDR3 length: 15 amino acids. V shed 6 bases, J shed 3 bases, and the junction held 8 bases outside the gene matches. CDR3 nucleotides: TGTGCCAGCAGAACTATCGGCGGGGGCTACAATGAGCAGTTCTTC. Protein product: CASRTIGGGYNEQFF.

This clone was counted between two and nine times. The chain joins TRBV5-5 to TRBJ2-7; D ambiguous. This CDR3 contains 12 residues. V was shortened by 4 bases and J by 2 bases, with 7 bases between the two germline ends. Germline-derived CDR1 and CDR2 are SGHKS and YYEKEE (reference sequence). The chain's CDR3 is CASSVATYEQYF. In DNA, the CDR3 is TGTGCCAGCAGCGTCGCTACCTACGAGCAGTACTTC.

The table lists this clone with a few counts. This chain connects TRBV4-1 to TRBJ2-2; 10 positions agree with TRBD1. V was pared by 3 bases and J by 4 bases, with 2 bases of the junction left unmatched. From germline, CDR1 is MGHRA and CDR2 YSYEKL. The CDR3 covers 15 residues. CDR3 protein: CASSHRTGGTGELFF. The CDR3 DNA sequence: TGCGCCAGCAGCCATAGGACAGGGGGCACCGGGGAGCTGTTTTTT.

The V call is TRBV10-1, the J call TRBJ2-1; possible D gene TRBD2, 7 bases. The V end lost 1 base, the J end lost 4 bases, and 14 bases lay between the germline ends. There are 16 residues in the CDR3. CDR1 WNHNN and CDR2 SYGVQD come from the germline V gene (reference sequence). CDR3 region: CASSEFEGGFYNEQFF. The DNA for the CDR3 is TGCGCCAGCAGTGAGTTTGAGGGGGGGTTTTACAATGAGCAGTTCTTC.

This clone showed up just once. The V gene is TRBV27, the J gene TRBJ2-3, with D possibly TRBD2 on 6 matching bases. The CDR3 consists of 16 residues. Germline loops: CDR1 MNHEY, CDR2 SMNVEV (reference sequence). V was trimmed by 2 bases and J by 4 bases, leaving 16 bases between them. Here the CDR3 DNA reads TGTGCCAGCAGTTTAGCGGGGCTAGACGGGCCAGATACGCAGTATTTT. Translation gives CASSLAGLDGPDTQYF.

The chain couples TRBV29-1 to TRBJ2-7, with 11 nucleotides matching TRBD2. Germline V CDR1 and CDR2: SQVTM, ANQGSEA. The CDR3 is 14 amino acids. V trimming: 6 bases; J trimming: 5 bases; junction bases outside the gene matches: 9. The CDR3 spells CSVPSGGSGDEQYF. The CDR3 bases are TGCAGCGTCCCTAGCGGGGGGTCAGGAGACGAGCAGTACTTC.

The chain combines TRBV25-1 with TRBJ2-5, with TRBD2 matching 8 bases. The germline V gene has CDR1 MGHDK and CDR2 SYGVNS. Trimming at V came to 1 base and at J to 5 bases, leaving 0 bases not matched to a gene. The CDR3 spans 13 residues. The CDR3 DNA reads TGTGCCAGCAGTGAATGGACTAGCGAGACCCAGTACTTC. This encodes CASSEWTSETQYF.

This clone showed up just once. The V and J genes are TRBV5-8 and TRBJ1-6; 7 nucleotides align to TRBD1. The J segment lost 5 bases and the V segment lost 2 bases, leaving 7 bases of the junction unmatched. Looked up from germline, CDR1 is SGHTS and CDR2 is YDEGEE. CDR3 length: 16 residues. CDR3 DNA: TGTGCCAGCAGCTTTGGACCGGGACAGCATAATTCACCCCTCCACTTT. Protein sequence: CASSFGPGQHNSPLHF.

This clone was counted a single time. The chain employs TRBV9 and TRBJ2-6, with 8 positions matching TRBD1. The V gene's germline CDR1 is SGDLS and CDR2 YYNGEE. With V trimmed by 0 bases and J by 0 bases, 5 bases remained unmatched. This CDR3 is built from 18 residues. The CDR3 loop is CASSVATGASSGANVLTF. The DNA for the CDR3 is TGTGCCAGCAGCGTAGCGACAGGGGCAAGCTCTGGGGCCAACGTCCTGACTTTC. The full variable domain, completed using reference TRBV9 and TRBJ2-6, is DSGVTQTPKHLITATGQRVTLRCSPRSGDLSVYWYQQSLDQGLQFLIQYYNGEERAKGNILERFSAQQFPDLHSELNLSSLELGDSALYFCASSVATGASSGANVLTFGAGSRLTVL.

V gene TRBV7-3 combines with J gene TRBJ2-5; 8 bases line up with TRBD2. The CDR3 has 14 residues. The germline CDR1 and CDR2 sequences are SGHTA and FQGTGA. Losses at the gene ends were 2 bases for V and 4 bases for J; bases not matched to a gene: 3. The CDR3 DNA reads TGTGCCAGCAGCTTATCCAGCGGGGGAGAGACCCAGTACTTC. Protein sequence: CASSLSSGGETQYF.

This chain connects TRBV9 to TRBJ2-7; D gene unclear. Germline CDR1 SGDLS, CDR2 YYNGEE. Trimming shortened V by 0 bases and J by 2 bases, and 12 bases separated the two germline ends. The CDR3 spans 15 residues. CDR3: CASSVGQAPTYEQYF. CDR3 in DNA: TGTGCCAGCAGCGTAGGGCAGGCGCCTACCTACGAGCAGTACTTC.

This sequence joins TRBV27 and TRBJ1-2; TRBD1 agrees at 9 bases. V dropped 5 bases and J dropped 9; count of bases not matched to a gene: 7. This CDR3 contains 13 residues. CDR1 and CDR2 (germline): MNHEY, SMNVEV (reference sequence). CDR3 amino acids: CASSRRDRDRYTF. CDR3 nucleotides: TGTGCCAGCAGTCGCCGGGACAGGGATCGCTACACCTTC.

The CDR3 protein is CASSPTGTSGTYEQYF. The CDR3 DNA reads TGTGCCAGCAGCCCAACCGGGACTAGCGGCACCTACGAGCAGTACTTC. The chain links TRBV9 to TRBJ2-7, with 11 bases aligning to TRBD2. Germline V lookup: CDR1 SGDLS, CDR2 YYNGEE. With 4 bases clipped from V and 2 bases from J, the junction kept 8 bases outside the gene matches. The CDR3 is 16 amino acids.